This TCR beta chain was sequenced for a study of blood T cell repertoires in COVID-19. For the study at large: COVID-19 samples, acute and convalescent, were from the United States, Italy and Spain.

The table came from immunoSEQ multiplex PCR; TCRdb's copy has only in-frame clones and leaves some out. The data show more than 40,000 clones, 90% seen once. V dropped 0 bases and J dropped 5; count of bases not matched to a gene: 8. The CDR3 covers 16 residues. Germline V CDR1 and CDR2: MNHEY, SVGEGT. The chain employs TRBV6-2 or TRBV6-3 and TRBJ2-3, with 7 bases lining up with TRBD2. Sequencing was carried out using peripheral blood. The sequence derives from a man in his sixties or seventies with acute or convalescent COVID-19. CDR3: CASSYSWGRVQDTQYF. CDR3 bases: TGTGCCAGCAGTTACTCTTGGGGGAGGGTTCAAGATACGCAGTATTTT.